The 6 T cell receptor beta chains listed next were all sequenced from one sample in a study of post-analysis software for immune sequencing data. Study outcomes and limitations: Four to six TRBV segments, including TRBV5-6, TRBV5-1 and TRBV20-1, were more frequent in patients than controls.

cDNA libraries for TCR beta contained unique molecular identifiers. TCRdb recomputed calls from the PCR reads with MiXCR, one row per CDR3 protein. Of about 460,000 distinct CDR3 sequences listed, around 40% were seen once; the top ten hold 9.5% to 13%. Antigens for these TCRs are unknown. What was sequenced was blood. The source of these receptors is a girl between 5 and 17 years old with multiple sclerosis.

The V gene is TRBV7-9, the J gene TRBJ2-3, with TRBD2 matching 7 bases. CDR3 size: 14 residues. After removal of 4 bases from V and 1 base from J, the junction contained 2 bases not matched to a gene. Germline CDR1 reads SEHNR; CDR2 reads FQNEAQ (reference sequence). CDR3 sequence: CASSSLAGTDTQYF. Written as DNA, the CDR3 is TGTGCCAGCAGCTCTCTAGCGGGCACAGATACGCAGTATTTT.

This clonotype was seen only a few times. J is TRBJ1-2 and V is TRBV29-1, with D unclear. V lost 3 bases and J lost 7, with 3 bases in between. The germline V gene encodes CDR1 SQVTM and CDR2 ANQGSEA. The CDR3 loop spans 9 amino acids. The CDR3 DNA follows: TGCAGCGTTGACAGTGGCTACACCTTC. It is translated as CSVDSGYTF.

The J gene is TRBJ1-4, the V gene TRBV7-2, with 8 positions matching TRBD1. Trimming at V came to 4 bases and at J to 10 bases, leaving 8 bases not matched to a gene. The V gene's germline CDR1 is SGHTA and CDR2 FQGNSA. The CDR3 runs 14 residues. Written as DNA, the CDR3 is TGTGCCAGCAGCTCCGGACAGGGCGATGGAAAACTGTTTTTT. This sequence encodes CASSSGQGDGKLFF.

J is TRBJ1-2 and V is TRBV10-3; possible D gene TRBD1, 5 bases. Trimming cost V 6 bases and J 4 bases, with 15 bases left between them. This CDR3 spans 14 amino acids. Germline V gene lookup returns CDR1 ENHRY and CDR2 SYGVKD. Here the CDR3 reads CAISAGTSSYGYTF. In nucleotides, the CDR3 is TGTGCCATCAGCGCCGGGACCTCATCCTATGGCTACACCTTC.

This clonotype was counted only a few times. The CDR3 nucleotides read TGCAGTGCTCCCGATAGCGGGAGAGGGGATACGCAGTATTTT. Encoded protein: CSAPDSGRGDTQYF. The chain recombines TRBV20-1 with TRBJ2-3; 9 bases match TRBD2. There are 14 residues in the CDR3. The V gene end was trimmed by 5 bases and the J gene end by 6 bases; junction bases not matched to a gene: 9. Germline CDR1 DFQATT, CDR2 SNEGSKA (reference sequence).

The chain has TRBV3-1 and TRBJ2-1, with D possibly called TRBD1 or TRBD2 (5 bases each). Germline CDR1 LGHDT, CDR2 YNNKEL (reference sequence). The V gene lost 1 base and the J gene lost 13 bases, with 14 bases spanning the gap. CDR3 size: 13 residues. CDR3 loop: CASSQGGSPSQFF. As DNA, the CDR3 is TGTGCCAGCAGCCAAGGGGGGTCGCCCTCACAGTTCTTC.